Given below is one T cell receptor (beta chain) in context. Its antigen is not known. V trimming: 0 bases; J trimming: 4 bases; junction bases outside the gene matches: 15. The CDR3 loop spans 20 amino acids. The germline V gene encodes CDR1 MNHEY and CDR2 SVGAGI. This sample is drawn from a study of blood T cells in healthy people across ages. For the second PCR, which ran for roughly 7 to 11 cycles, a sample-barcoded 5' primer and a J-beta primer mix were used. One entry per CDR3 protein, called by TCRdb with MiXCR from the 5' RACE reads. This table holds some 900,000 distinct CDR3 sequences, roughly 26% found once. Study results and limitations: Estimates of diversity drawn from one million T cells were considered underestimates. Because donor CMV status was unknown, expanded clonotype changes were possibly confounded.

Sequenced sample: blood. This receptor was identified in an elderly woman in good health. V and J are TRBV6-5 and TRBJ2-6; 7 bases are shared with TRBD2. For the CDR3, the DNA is TGTGCCAGCAGTTACTCGAGTCTTGTGGGAGGGCTCAGAGGGGCCAACGTCCTGACTTTC. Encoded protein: CASSYSSLVGGLRGANVLTF.